The 14 T cell receptor beta chains listed next were all sequenced from one sample in a study of cytomegalovirus exposure and HLA in healthy donors. Researchers ran the PCR with 60 Vbeta and 13 Jbeta primers. Assay: immunoSEQ multiplex PCR; the TCRdb copy retains only in-frame clones and omits some. The repertoire includes hundreds of thousands of clones, roughly 90% of them detected once, and roughly 2.3% sits in the top ten. Sequencing input: PBMCs. The receptors come from a woman between 18 and 29 years old in good health and CMV-seronegative.

The chain uses TRBV25-1 and TRBJ1-2; D is unresolved. The CDR3 has 12 amino acids. The germline V and J ends were trimmed by 4 bases and 4 bases, with 7 bases remaining between them. Germline lookup yields CDR1 MGHDK and CDR2 SYGVNS. Here the CDR3 reads CASSASSYGYTF. CDR3 DNA: TGTGCCAGCAGTGCTAGTAGCTATGGCTACACCTTC.

The rearrangement uses TRBV5-6 and TRBJ2-5; no reliable D call. Per germline, CDR1 SGHDT and CDR2 YYEEEE. The CDR3 contains 11 residues. V lost 5 bases and J 5 bases, leaving 7 bases between the germline ends. This CDR3 is CASSHGETQYF. The CDR3 DNA reads as TGTGCCAGCAGTCACGGGGAGACCCAGTACTTC. The variable domain in full, with the rest retrieved from reference TRBV5-6 and TRBJ2-5, is DAGVTQSPTHLIKTRGQQVTLRCSPKSGHDTVSWYQQALGQGPQFIFQYYEEEERQRGNFPDRFSGHQFPNYSSELNVNALLLGDSALYLCASSHGETQYFGPGTRLLVL.

This chain links TRBV2 with TRBJ2-7, with D possibly matching TRBD1 (7 bases). Trimming stripped 7 bases from V and 4 bases from J, with 17 bases between. The CDR3 has 14 residues. Germline-derived CDR1 and CDR2 are SNHLY and FYNNEI. The CDR3 protein is CASIGQGGFYEQYF. The CDR3 DNA is TGTGCCAGCATAGGTCAGGGGGGATTTTACGAGCAGTACTTC. The variable domain in full, completed from reference TRBV2 and TRBJ2-7, reads EPEVTQTPSHQVTQMGQEVILRCVPISNHLYFYWYRQILGQKVEFLVSFYNNEISEKSEIFDDQFSVERPDGSNFTLKIRSTKLEDSAMYFCASIGQGGFYEQYFGPGTRLTVT.

For this clone: The same CDR3 arises from other DNA sequences in this sample as well. The J gene is TRBJ1-2, the V gene TRBV5-4; TRBD1 might be the D (6 bases). The CDR3 covers 13 residues. Trimming removed 0 bases from V and 3 bases from J, with 6 bases in between. Germline CDR1 is SGHNT and CDR2 is YYREEE (reference sequence). The CDR3 region is CASSLDRDYGYTF. In nucleotides, the CDR3 is TGTGCCAGCAGCTTGGACAGGGACTATGGCTACACCTTC.

This rearrangement joins TRBV5-4 to TRBJ2-7; D possibly corresponds to TRBD1 (6 bases). Germline V gene data show CDR1 as SGHNT and CDR2 as YYREEE (reference sequence). V was clipped by 1 base and J by 4 bases, with 12 bases between them. The CDR3 consists of 14 residues. CDR3 sequence: CASSLWDNSYEQYF. CDR3 nucleotide sequence: TGTGCCAGCAGCTTGTGGGACAACTCTTACGAGCAGTACTTC.

The CDR3 is CASSLASGGQENEQFF. The CDR3 bases are TGCGCCAGCAGCTTGGCCTCGGGGGGCCAGGAAAATGAGCAGTTCTTC. The genes are TRBV5-1 and TRBJ2-1; a weak D match, TRBD2 (7 bases). CDR3 length: 16 amino acids. Germline CDR1 SGHRS, CDR2 YFSETQ. V lost 0 bases and J lost 7, with 17 bases in between.

The V and J genes are TRBV19 and TRBJ1-2, with 8 nucleotides matching TRBD1. The ends lost 5 bases at V and 0 bases at J; junction bases unmatched: 5. Per the germline V gene, CDR1 is LNHDA and CDR2 is SQIVND (reference sequence). The CDR3 is 15 amino acids. CDR3 nucleotides: TGTGCCAGTAGTCAGGGGGCCATTTCTAACTATGGCTACACCTTC. Translation: CASSQGAISNYGYTF.

This clone was detected a few times. The rearrangement uses TRBV11-2 and TRBJ1-1; D is undetermined. Germline V gene lookup returns CDR1 SGHAT and CDR2 FQNNGV. V lost 4 bases and J lost 4, with 25 bases in between. This CDR3 region has 18 residues. The CDR3 is CASSSHLRPKSGVTEAFF. The CDR3 DNA is TGTGCCAGCAGCTCTCACCTCAGACCTAAATCCGGGGTCACTGAAGCTTTCTTT.

The chain employs TRBV5-6 and TRBJ2-5; 9 nucleotides line up with TRBD1. With V trimmed by 0 bases and J by 2 bases, 5 bases remained unmatched. The CDR3 consists of 16 residues. Germline CDR1 SGHDT, CDR2 YYEEEE. CDR3 coding DNA: TGTGCCAGCAGCTTGGGGGACAGGGCCGCGCAAGAGACCCAGTACTTC. Amino acids: CASSLGDRAAQETQYF.

The CDR3 sequence: CASSYGTGFGEQYF. CDR3 sequence (DNA): TGTGCCAGCAGTTACGGGACAGGGTTTGGCGAGCAGTACTTC. The V gene is TRBV6-5, the J gene TRBJ2-7; 9 bases are shared with TRBD1. Unmatched junction bases numbered 5, after V lost 2 bases and J lost 6 bases. The CDR3 length is 14 residues. The germline V gene has CDR1 MNHEY and CDR2 SVGAGI.

Here the CDR3 reads CASTGSTYNEQFF. The CDR3 DNA reads TGTGCCAGCACCGGGAGTACCTACAATGAGCAGTTCTTC. The chain recombines TRBV9 with TRBJ2-1; D might be TRBD2 (6 bases). Germline V gene sequence: CDR1 SGDLS, CDR2 YYNGEE. The CDR3 length is 13 residues. With 6 bases removed from V and 2 bases from J, the gap between germline ends came to 9 bases.

CDR3 DNA sequence: TGTGCCAGCAGCCGACAACGGTCGGGGGAGCTGTTTTTT. Protein product: CASSRQRSGELFF. J is TRBJ2-2 and V is TRBV16; D is unresolved. This CDR3 is built from 13 residues. Germline CDR1 is KGHSY and CDR2 is FQNENV. The V end was cut by 4 bases, the J end by 8 bases, with 11 bases between. Full variable domain (rest looked up from reference TRBV16 and TRBJ2-2): GEEVAQTPKHLVRGEGQKAKLYCAPIKGHSYVFWYQQVLKNEFKFLISFQNENVFDETGMPKERFSAKCLPNSPCSLEIQATKLEDSAVYFCASSRQRSGELFFGEGSRLTVL.

The chain couples TRBV30 to TRBJ2-5, with a possible D match to TRBD2 (5 bases). Deletions cut 0 bases from V and 2 bases from J, with 7 bases between. The CDR3 totals 13 residues. Germline V gene lookup returns CDR1 GTSNPN and CDR2 SVGIG (reference sequence). The DNA of the CDR3 is TGTGCCTGGAGTGTGGGCGGGCAAGAGACCCAGTACTTC. Residues: CAWSVGGQETQYF.

This chain connects TRBV9 to TRBJ1-1; TRBD1 matches 7 bases. V dropped 4 bases and J dropped 0; count of bases not matched to a gene: 3. Germline lookup yields CDR1 SGDLS and CDR2 YYNGEE. The CDR3 totals 14 residues. CDR3 in amino acids: CASSPGQMNTEAFF. The DNA for the CDR3 is TGTGCCAGCAGCCCGGGACAGATGAACACTGAAGCTTTCTTT.